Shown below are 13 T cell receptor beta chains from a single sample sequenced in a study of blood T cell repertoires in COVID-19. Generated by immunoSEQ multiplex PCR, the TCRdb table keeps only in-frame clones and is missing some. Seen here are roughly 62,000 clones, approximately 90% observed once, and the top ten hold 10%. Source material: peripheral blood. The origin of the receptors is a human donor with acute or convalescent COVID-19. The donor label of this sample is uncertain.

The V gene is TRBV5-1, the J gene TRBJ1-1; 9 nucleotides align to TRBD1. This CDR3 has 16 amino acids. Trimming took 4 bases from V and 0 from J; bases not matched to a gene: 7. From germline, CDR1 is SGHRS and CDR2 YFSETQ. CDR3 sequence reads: CASSPWTGVLNTEAFF. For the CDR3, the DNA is TGCGCCAGCAGCCCCTGGACAGGGGTGTTGAACACTGAAGCTTTCTTT.

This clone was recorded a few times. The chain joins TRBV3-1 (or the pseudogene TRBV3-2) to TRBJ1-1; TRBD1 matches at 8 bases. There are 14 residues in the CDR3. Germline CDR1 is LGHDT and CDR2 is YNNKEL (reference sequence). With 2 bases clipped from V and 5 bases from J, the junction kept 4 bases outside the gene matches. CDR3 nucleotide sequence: TGTGCCAGCAGCCAACAGGGGGCGCGAACTGAAGCTTTCTTT. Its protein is CASSQQGARTEAFF.

CDR3 coding DNA: TGTGCCATCAGTCCCGGACAGGGGGCTAGACAGACTGAAGCTTTCTTT. This gives the protein CAISPGQGARQTEAFF. The chain employs TRBV10-3 and TRBJ1-1, with 11 bases that match TRBD1. CDR3 size: 16 residues. J gave up 5 bases and V 5 bases, and 10 bases lay outside the gene matches. Germline V gene sequence: CDR1 ENHRY, CDR2 SYGVKD.

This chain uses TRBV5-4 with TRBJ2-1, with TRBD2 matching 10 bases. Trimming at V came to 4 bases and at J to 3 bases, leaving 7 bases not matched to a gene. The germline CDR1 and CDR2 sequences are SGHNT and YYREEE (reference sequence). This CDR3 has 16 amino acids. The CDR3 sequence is CASSTRTSGIYNEQFF. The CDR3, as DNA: TGTGCCAGCAGCACCCGGACTAGCGGCATCTACAATGAGCAGTTCTTC.

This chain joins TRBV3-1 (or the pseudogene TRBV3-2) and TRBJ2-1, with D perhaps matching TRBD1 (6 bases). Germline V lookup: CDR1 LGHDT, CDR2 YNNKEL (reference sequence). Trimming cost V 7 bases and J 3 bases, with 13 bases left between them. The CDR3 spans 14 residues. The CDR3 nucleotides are TGTGCCAGCACCTTACAGGGAAACTACAATGAGCAGTTCTTC. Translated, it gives CASTLQGNYNEQFF.

The CDR3 nucleotides are TGTGCCAGCAGGGGGACTAGCGGGAGCGGGGAGCTGTTTTTT. Its protein product is CASRGTSGSGELFF. The rearrangement uses TRBV6-5 and TRBJ2-2, with 14 bases aligning to TRBD2. Looked up from germline, CDR1 is MNHEY and CDR2 is SVGAGI. V was pared by 6 bases and J by 7 bases, with 1 base of the junction left unmatched. The CDR3 totals 14 residues.

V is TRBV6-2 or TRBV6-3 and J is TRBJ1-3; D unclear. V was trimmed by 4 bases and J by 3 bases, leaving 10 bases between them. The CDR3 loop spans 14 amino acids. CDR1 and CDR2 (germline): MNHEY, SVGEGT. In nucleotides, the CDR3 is TGTGCCAGCAGTTCTCCTTCCAGTGGAAACACCATATATTTT. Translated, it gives CASSSPSSGNTIYF.

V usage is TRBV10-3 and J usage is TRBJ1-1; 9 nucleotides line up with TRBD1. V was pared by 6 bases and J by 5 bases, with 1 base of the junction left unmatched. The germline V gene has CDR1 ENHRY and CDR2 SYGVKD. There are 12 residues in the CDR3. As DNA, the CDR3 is TGTGCCATCAGCGGACAGGGGACTGAAGCTTTCTTT. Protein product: CAISGQGTEAFF.

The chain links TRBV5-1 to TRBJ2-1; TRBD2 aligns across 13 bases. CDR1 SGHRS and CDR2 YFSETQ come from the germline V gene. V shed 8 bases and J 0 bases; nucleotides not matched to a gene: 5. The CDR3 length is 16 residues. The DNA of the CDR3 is TGCGCCAGTAAACTAGCGGGGGGGAACTCCTACAATGAGCAGTTCTTC. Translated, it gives CASKLAGGNSYNEQFF.

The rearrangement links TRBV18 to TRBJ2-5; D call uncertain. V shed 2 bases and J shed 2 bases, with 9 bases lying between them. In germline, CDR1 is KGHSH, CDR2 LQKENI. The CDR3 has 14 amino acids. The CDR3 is CASSPSGQQETQYF. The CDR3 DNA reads TGTGCCAGCTCACCAAGTGGGCAGCAAGAGACCCAGTACTTC. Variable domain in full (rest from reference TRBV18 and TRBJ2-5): NAGVMQNPRHLVRRRGQEARLRCSPMKGHSHVYWYRQLPEEGLKFMVYLQKENIIDESGMPKERFSAEFPKEGPSILRIQQVVRGDSAAYFCASSPSGQQETQYFGPGTRLLVL.

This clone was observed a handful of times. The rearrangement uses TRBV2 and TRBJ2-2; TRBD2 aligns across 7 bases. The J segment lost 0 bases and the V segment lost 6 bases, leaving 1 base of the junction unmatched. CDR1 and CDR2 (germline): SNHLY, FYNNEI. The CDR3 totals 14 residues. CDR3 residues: CASSGLANTGELFF. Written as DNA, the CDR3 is TGTGCCAGCAGCGGACTAGCGAACACCGGGGAGCTGTTTTTT.

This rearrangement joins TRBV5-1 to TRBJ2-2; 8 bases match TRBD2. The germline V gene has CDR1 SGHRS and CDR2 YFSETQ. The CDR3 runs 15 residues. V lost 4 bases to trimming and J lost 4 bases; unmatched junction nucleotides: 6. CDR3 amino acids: CASSRAGVVTGELFF. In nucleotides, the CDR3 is TGCGCCAGCAGCAGAGCGGGGGTAGTCACCGGGGAGCTGTTTTTT.

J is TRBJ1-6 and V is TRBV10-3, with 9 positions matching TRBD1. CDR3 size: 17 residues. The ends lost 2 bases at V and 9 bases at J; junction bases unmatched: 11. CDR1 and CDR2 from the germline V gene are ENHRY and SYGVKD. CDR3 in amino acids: CAISEARTGTGTSPLHF. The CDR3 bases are TGTGCCATCAGTGAGGCTAGGACCGGGACAGGGACTTCACCCCTCCACTTT.